This T cell receptor (beta chain) was found in a study of T cell responses to AZD1222 COVID-19 vaccine. In the study overall: Pooling covered second doses at about 4 or about 12 weeks. Study-wide findings and caveats: The study found Spike-specific TCR breadth and depth rose after two AZD1222 doses. Across the whole spike, CD4 TCRs peaked at regions 160-218 and 743-854.

Profiling relied on immunoSEQ multiplex PCR, and the TCRdb table lists in-frame clones only, not all of them. The data show roughly 100,000 clones, 70% to 90% seen once. CDR3 length: 14 amino acids. Per germline, CDR1 SGHTA and CDR2 FQGTGA. Trimming left V 4 bases short and J 5 bases short, with 11 bases between. About this clone itself: The antigen remains unidentified.

The TCR originated in an adult in good health. The source was peripheral blood, collected on day 0 of AZD1222 vaccination. The rearrangement uses TRBV7-3 and TRBJ2-2; D gene ambiguous. The CDR3 spells CASSSSRRTGELFF. In DNA, the CDR3 is TGTGCCAGCAGCTCCTCCAGGCGAACCGGGGAGCTGTTTTTT.